Listed below are T cell receptor beta chains from one sample, sequenced in a study of T cell repertoires in cytomegalovirus infection. TCRdb re-analysed the reads in MiXCR, keeping a single row per CDR3 protein. The sample records about 770,000 distinct CDR3 sequences, just under 30% being singletons. These receptors' antigens are unknown. This specimen was cultured CD8+ T cells from PBMCs, taken from culture after CMV antigen stimulation. The receptors were sampled from a human donor in good health (CMV status not recorded). Some clones in this sample may be carry-over from other donors' samples. CDR3s include the opening cysteine and the closing phenylalanine or tryptophan. Fields, in order: V gene, D gene, clone size, J gene, CDR3 protein, CDR3 DNA. The D gene is left open where the match is weak. Size values are once, few and many counts, or a class for expanded clones, and some rows have none.

V: TRBV7-9
D: NA
size: NA
J: TRBJ2-3
CDR3: CASSFSRNNTDTQYF
DNA: TGTGCCAGCAGCTTTAGTAGGAACAACACAGATACGCAGTATTTT

V: TRBV4-1
D: NA
size: NA
J: TRBJ1-1
CDR3: CASSQFADSEAFF
DNA: TGCGCCAGCAGCCAATTCGCGGACAGTGAAGCTTTCTTT

V: TRBV10-3
D: NA
size: NA
J: TRBJ2-1
CDR3: CAIRGGGTYNEQFF
DNA: TGTGCCATCAGAGGAGGGGGCACATACAATGAGCAGTTCTTC

V: TRBV6-5
D: NA
size: once
J: TRBJ1-2
CDR3: CASSYGVGGYTF
DNA: TGTGCCAGCAGTTATGGAGTAGGAGGCTACACCTTC

V: TRBV19
D: NA
size: few
J: TRBJ2-6
CDR3: CASSITILAGANVLTF
DNA: TGTGCCAGTAGTATAACGATCCTAGCGGGGGCCAACGTCCTGACTTTC

V: TRBV3-1
D: TRBD2
size: NA
J: TRBJ2-7
CDR3: CASSQGTSGLMSYEQYF
DNA: TGTGCCAGCAGCCAGGGGACTAGCGGTTTGATGAGCTACGAGCAGTACTTC

V: TRBV5-4
D: TRBD1
size: NA
J: TRBJ2-3
CDR3: CASSLMTGEDTQYF
DNA: TGTGCCAGCAGCTTAATGACAGGGGAAGATACGCAGTATTTT

V: TRBV6-5
D: NA
size: NA
J: TRBJ1-2
CDR3: CASSNLPYREYGYTF
DNA: TGTGCCAGCAGTAACCTCCCCTACAGGGAATACGGCTACACCTTC

V: TRBV7-6
D: TRBD1
size: NA
J: TRBJ2-2
CDR3: CASRSLLGQGRAGELFF
DNA: TGTGCCAGCAGATCCTTGCTGGGACAGGGTAGGGCCGGGGAGCTGTTTTTT

V: TRBV6-5
D: NA
size: NA
J: TRBJ2-1
CDR3: CASSYGAHEQFF
DNA: TGTGCCAGCAGTTATGGAGCCCATGAGCAGTTCTTC

V: TRBV13
D: NA
size: NA
J: TRBJ1-5
CDR3: CASSSGRASNQPQHF
DNA: TGTGCCAGCAGCTCAGGACGGGCAAGCAATCAGCCCCAGCATTTT

V: TRBV7-9
D: NA
size: many
J: TRBJ2-7
CDR3: CASSPRTDYEQYF
DNA: TGTGCCAGCAGCCCCCGGACAGATTACGAGCAGTACTTC

V: TRBV7-9
D: NA
size: NA
J: TRBJ1-2
CDR3: CASRRWEGYYGYTF
DNA: TGTGCCAGCCGTAGGTGGGAAGGGTACTATGGCTACACCTTC

V: TRBV7-6
D: NA
size: few
J: TRBJ1-4
CDR3: CASSRAGSPNEKLFF
DNA: TGTGCCAGCAGTCGGGCCGGGTCACCTAATGAAAAACTGTTTTTT

V: TRBV18
D: NA
size: many
J: TRBJ1-2
CDR3: CASSPPALSGGLGGYTF
DNA: TGTGCCAGCTCACCACCGGCCTTATCGGGAGGGCTTGGCGGCTACACCTTC

V: TRBV7-9
D: NA
size: NA
J: TRBJ1-2
CDR3: CASSQDRWYGYTF
DNA: TGTGCCAGCAGCCAAGACAGGTGGTATGGCTACACCTTC

V: TRBV7-6
D: NA
size: many
J: TRBJ2-7
CDR3: CASSLGELYEQYF
DNA: TGTGCCAGCAGCTTGGGGGAATTGTACGAGCAGTACTTC

V: TRBV15
D: NA
size: NA
J: TRBJ1-4
CDR3: CATSRASRTLVRNEKLFF
DNA: TGTGCCACCAGCAGAGCCTCCCGGACGTTGGTGCGTAATGAAAAACTGTTTTTT

V: TRBV6-1
D: NA
size: many
J: TRBJ1-5
CDR3: CASSEYLGGHNQPQHF
DNA: TGTGCCAGCAGTGAATATTTAGGAGGTCACAATCAGCCCCAGCATTTT

V: TRBV7-2
D: TRBD2
size: many
J: TRBJ2-5
CDR3: CASSLGLAGNHETQYF
DNA: TGTGCCAGCAGCTTAGGGCTAGCGGGGAATCATGAGACCCAGTACTTC

V: TRBV19
D: TRBD1
size: once
J: TRBJ2-7
CDR3: CASNSPVGQGPHEQYF
DNA: TGTGCCAGTAATTCCCCAGTAGGACAGGGTCCCCACGAGCAGTACTTC

V: TRBV27
D: NA
size: few
J: TRBJ2-5
CDR3: CASSRGEETQYF
DNA: TGTGCCAGCAGTCGGGGTGAGGAGACCCAGTACTTC

V: TRBV7-9
D: TRBD1
size: NA
J: TRBJ1-1
CDR3: CASSLSPGQVNTEAFF
DNA: TGTGCCAGCAGCTTATCTCCGGGACAGGTTAACACTGAAGCTTTCTTT

V: TRBV7-9
D: NA
size: many
J: TRBJ1-1
CDR3: CASSPRGTEAFF
DNA: TGTGCCAGCAGCCCCCGGGGCACTGAAGCTTTCTTT

V: TRBV18
D: TRBD1
size: NA
J: TRBJ1-5
CDR3: CASSPPDRASGQPQHF
DNA: TGTGCCAGCTCACCGCCTGACAGGGCCTCAGGGCAGCCCCAGCATTTT

V: TRBV29-1
D: NA
size: NA
J: TRBJ1-2
CDR3: CSVQDSYYGYTF
DNA: TGCAGCGTCCAGGACAGCTACTATGGCTACACCTTC

V: TRBV19
D: NA
size: NA
J: TRBJ2-7
CDR3: CASSSFGGTYEQYF
DNA: TGTGCCAGTAGTAGTTTTGGGGGAACCTACGAGCAGTACTTC

V: TRBV7-9
D: NA
size: few
J: TRBJ2-5
CDR3: CASSFGPGPGTQETQYF
DNA: TGTGCCAGCAGCTTCGGACCCGGACCGGGGACGCAAGAGACCCAGTACTTC

V: TRBV11-2
D: TRBD2
size: NA
J: TRBJ2-5
CDR3: CASSNTGTSGTLYQETQYF
DNA: TGTGCCAGCAGCAATACCGGGACTAGCGGGACCTTATACCAAGAGACCCAGTACTTC

V: TRBV12-3/TRBV12-4
D: NA
size: many
J: TRBJ1-2
CDR3: CASSLAPSFYGYTF
DNA: TGTGCCAGCAGTTTAGCGCCAAGTTTCTATGGCTACACCTTC

V: TRBV7-8
D: TRBD1
size: few
J: TRBJ1-6
CDR3: CASSLGVTGGSPLHF
DNA: TGTGCCAGCAGCTTAGGGGTGACAGGGGGATCACCCCTCCACTTT

V: TRBV15
D: TRBD1
size: NA
J: TRBJ1-1
CDR3: CATSLRTGKLPEAFF
DNA: TGTGCCACCAGCCTTCGGACAGGGAAGCTCCCTGAAGCTTTCTTT

V: TRBV4-1
D: NA
size: few
J: TRBJ2-5
CDR3: CASSQTGQETQYF
DNA: TGCGCCAGCAGCCAAACGGGGCAAGAGACCCAGTACTTC

V: TRBV6-6
D: NA
size: few
J: TRBJ2-7
CDR3: CASSLTGLFDEQYF
DNA: TGTGCCAGCAGCCTGACAGGACTCTTCGACGAGCAGTACTTC

V: TRBV4-1
D: TRBD1
size: few
J: TRBJ2-2
CDR3: CASSNRDRNTGELFF
DNA: TGCGCCAGCAGCAACCGGGACAGAAACACCGGGGAGCTGTTTTTT

V: TRBV6-1
D: TRBD2
size: few
J: TRBJ2-1
CDR3: CASSNLKRGVFEQFF
DNA: TGTGCCAGCAGTAATCTTAAGCGGGGCGTATTTGAGCAGTTCTTC

V: TRBV5-5
D: TRBD1
size: NA
J: TRBJ2-2
CDR3: CASSSVYWDRVNTGELFF
DNA: TGTGCCAGCAGCTCAGTTTACTGGGACAGGGTTAACACCGGGGAGCTGTTTTTT

V: TRBV7-6
D: NA
size: NA
J: TRBJ1-2
CDR3: CASSRFAGTYGYTF
DNA: TGTGCCAGCAGCCGCTTTGCCGGGACCTATGGCTACACCTTC

V: TRBV4-1
D: NA
size: NA
J: TRBJ2-5
CDR3: CASSQSGFPTHQETQYF
DNA: TGTGCCAGCAGCCAATCAGGGTTTCCAACCCACCAAGAGACCCAGTACTTC

V: TRBV6-6
D: TRBD1
size: few
J: TRBJ2-5
CDR3: CAFGMGQGKETQYF
DNA: TGTGCCTTCGGTATGGGACAGGGGAAGGAGACCCAGTACTTC

V: TRBV6-5
D: TRBD1
size: NA
J: TRBJ1-1
CDR3: CASSYSLGQGGETEAFF
DNA: TGTGCCAGCAGTTACTCCCTCGGACAGGGAGGAGAAACTGAAGCTTTCTTT

V: TRBV12-3/TRBV12-4
D: NA
size: NA
J: TRBJ2-3
CDR3: CAVTSSYTQYF
DNA: TGTGCCGTTACTAGCAGTTATACGCAGTATTTT

V: TRBV7-6
D: NA
size: once
J: TRBJ1-3
CDR3: CASSWRDSSGNTIYF
DNA: TGTGCCAGCAGCTGGAGAGACAGCTCTGGAAACACCATATATTTT

V: TRBV3-1
D: NA
size: many
J: TRBJ2-2
CDR3: CASSQRATGELFF
DNA: TGTGCCAGCAGCCAACGGGCTACCGGGGAGCTGTTTTTT

V: TRBV7-2
D: NA
size: NA
J: TRBJ1-2
CDR3: CASSTDRRNYGYTF
DNA: TGTGCCAGCAGCACAGACAGGCGAAACTATGGCTACACCTTC

V: TRBV4-1
D: TRBD1
size: few
J: TRBJ1-4
CDR3: CASSHGTDKLFF
DNA: TGCGCCAGCAGCCATGGGACAGACAAACTGTTTTTT

V: TRBV18
D: NA
size: NA
J: TRBJ1-1
CDR3: CASSPPERHTEAFF
DNA: TGTGCCAGCTCACCACCTGAGAGACACACTGAAGCTTTCTTT

V: TRBV11-3
D: TRBD1
size: NA
J: TRBJ1-5
CDR3: CASSLDKSVRTGFEEPQHF
DNA: TGTGCCAGCAGCTTAGATAAATCGGTCAGGACAGGGTTCGAGGAGCCCCAGCATTTT

V: TRBV10-3
D: NA
size: NA
J: TRBJ1-2
CDR3: CAILDSTRGCGYTF
DNA: TGTGCCATCTTGGACTCAACGAGAGGCTGTGGCTACACCTTC

V: TRBV12-3/TRBV12-4
D: NA
size: NA
J: TRBJ1-2
CDR3: CASSFSVLYGYTF
DNA: TGTGCCAGCAGTTTCTCCGTCCTCTATGGCTACACCTTC

V: TRBV5-4
D: TRBD1
size: NA
J: TRBJ1-1
CDR3: CASSTDRGNTEAFF
DNA: TGTGCCAGCAGCACCGACAGGGGGAACACTGAAGCTTTCTTT